This T cell receptor (beta chain) was retrieved from a study of shared clonotypes between healthy human individuals. Study-wide results and caveats: For naive CD4 cells, roughly 5% of clonotypes were shared across a handful of donors.

Naive CD8 cells lacked CD45RO and underwent positive selection for CCR7, leaving out terminally differentiated effector memory CD45RA+ cells. Points on this clone: What it binds is not known.

Data came from immunoSEQ multiplex PCR; TCRdb stores just in-frame clones and leaves some out. The sample has roughly 570,000 clones, roughly 98% seen once. This TCR derives from a young man in good health. Sample: naive CD8+ T cells sorted from blood.

The CDR3: CASRLQGLQETQYF. The CDR3 DNA reads as TGTGCCAGCCGACTACAGGGGTTGCAAGAGACCCAGTACTTC. This chain links TRBV2 with TRBJ2-5; TRBD1 aligns across 7 bases. Germline V gene lookup returns CDR1 SNHLY and CDR2 FYNNEI. The junction had 8 bases not matched to a gene; V was cut back by 8 bases and J by 2 bases. CDR3 length: 14 amino acids.